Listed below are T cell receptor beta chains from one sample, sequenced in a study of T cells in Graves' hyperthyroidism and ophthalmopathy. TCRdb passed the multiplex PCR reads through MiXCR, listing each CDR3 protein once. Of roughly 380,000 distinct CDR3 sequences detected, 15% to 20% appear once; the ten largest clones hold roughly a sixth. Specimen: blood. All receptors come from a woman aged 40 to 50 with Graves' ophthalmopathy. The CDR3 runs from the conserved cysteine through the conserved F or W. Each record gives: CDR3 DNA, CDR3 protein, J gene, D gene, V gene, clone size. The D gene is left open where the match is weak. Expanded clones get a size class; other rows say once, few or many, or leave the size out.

CDR3 DNA: TGTGCCAGCAGTGACAGGGGAGGTAGGGGCTACACCTTC; CDR3 protein: CASSDRGGRGYTF; J gene: TRBJ1-2; D gene: TRBD1; V gene: TRBV28; clone size: NA
CDR3 DNA: TGTGCCAGCACATCCGGGACAGGGGCGAACACTGAAGCTTTCTTT; CDR3 protein: CASTSGTGANTEAFF; J gene: TRBJ1-1; D gene: TRBD1; V gene: TRBV18; clone size: many
CDR3 DNA: TGTGCCAGCAGCTCACCAGTGAACACTGAAGCTTTCTTT; CDR3 protein: CASSSPVNTEAFF; J gene: TRBJ1-1; D gene: NA; V gene: TRBV5-4; clone size: NA
CDR3 DNA: TGTGCCTGGACTACAGGGAAACGCGAGCAGTACTTC; CDR3 protein: CAWTTGKREQYF; J gene: TRBJ2-7; D gene: NA; V gene: TRBV30; clone size: many
CDR3 DNA: TGTGCCATCAGTGAGTCGGTCTTAGCCCGGGAGACCCAGTACTTC; CDR3 protein: CAISESVLARETQYF; J gene: TRBJ2-5; D gene: NA; V gene: TRBV10-3; clone size: NA
CDR3 DNA: TGTGCCAGCAGCTTTTTGGGACAGGACGAGCAGTACTTC; CDR3 protein: CASSFLGQDEQYF; J gene: TRBJ2-7; D gene: TRBD1; V gene: TRBV7-3; clone size: many
CDR3 DNA: TGCGCCAGCAGCTTGGAACAGGGGGGTATTACCGAGCAGTACTTC; CDR3 protein: CASSLEQGGITEQYF; J gene: TRBJ2-7; D gene: TRBD1; V gene: TRBV5-1; clone size: many
CDR3 DNA: TGTGCCACCGTAGAGGGAGGCCGCACAGATACGCAGTATTTT; CDR3 protein: CATVEGGRTDTQYF; J gene: TRBJ2-3; D gene: NA; V gene: TRBV10-3; clone size: many
CDR3 DNA: TGCAGTGCTAGAGATCCAGCGGGAGGCACCTACGAGCAGTACTTC; CDR3 protein: CSARDPAGGTYEQYF; J gene: TRBJ2-7; D gene: TRBD2; V gene: TRBV20-1; clone size: many
CDR3 DNA: TGTGCCTCCGGACAGGACTACGAGCAGTACTTC; CDR3 protein: CASGQDYEQYF; J gene: TRBJ2-7; D gene: TRBD1; V gene: TRBV30; clone size: NA
CDR3 DNA: TGTGCCTGGAGTGCCTGGACAGGGTCGGGGAACACCATATATTTT; CDR3 protein: CAWSAWTGSGNTIYF; J gene: TRBJ1-3; D gene: TRBD1; V gene: TRBV30; clone size: NA
CDR3 DNA: TGTGCCATCCTCCCCCGTCGGGGCAGGGTCTTAATGCCCCAGCATTTT; CDR3 protein: CAILPRRGRVLMPQHF; J gene: TRBJ1-5; D gene: NA; V gene: TRBV28; clone size: many
CDR3 DNA: TGTGCCAGCAGTATCCTGGTGCAGACCGAAGAGACCCAGTACTTC; CDR3 protein: CASSILVQTEETQYF; J gene: TRBJ2-5; D gene: NA; V gene: TRBV11-2; clone size: many
CDR3 DNA: TGTGCCAGCAGCCCAACAGGTCTCGATTCACCCCTCCACTTT; CDR3 protein: CASSPTGLDSPLHF; J gene: TRBJ1-6; D gene: NA; V gene: TRBV9; clone size: many
CDR3 DNA: TGTGCCAGCAAATTACTAGCAGGGGGGGAGACCCAGTACTTC; CDR3 protein: CASKLLAGGETQYF; J gene: TRBJ2-5; D gene: NA; V gene: TRBV12-3/TRBV12-4; clone size: many
CDR3 DNA: TGCAGTGCTAGAGATAACGCAGCGGGAGTTTATCACGAGCAGTACTTC; CDR3 protein: CSARDNAAGVYHEQYF; J gene: TRBJ2-7; D gene: TRBD2; V gene: TRBV20-1; clone size: many
CDR3 DNA: TGTGCCAGCAGCGTCGTGACAGGGATTGAAGCTTTCTTT; CDR3 protein: CASSVVTGIEAFF; J gene: TRBJ1-1; D gene: TRBD1; V gene: TRBV11-1; clone size: many
CDR3 DNA: TGTGCCTGCAGTTACGGGGAGTACTTCTACAATGAGCAGTTCTTC; CDR3 protein: CACSYGEYFYNEQFF; J gene: TRBJ2-1; D gene: NA; V gene: TRBV6-5; clone size: many
CDR3 DNA: TGTGCCAGCAGCCGGACTGACGCCTACGAGCAGTACTTC; CDR3 protein: CASSRTDAYEQYF; J gene: TRBJ2-7; D gene: NA; V gene: TRBV6-2/TRBV6-3; clone size: many
CDR3 DNA: TGTGCCACAAGCCCAGGGCCCTACGAGCAGTACTTC; CDR3 protein: CATSPGPYEQYF; J gene: TRBJ2-7; D gene: NA; V gene: TRBV11-1; clone size: many
CDR3 DNA: TGTGCCAGCAGTTACTCTGGCGGGGCCCAGTACTTC; CDR3 protein: CASSYSGGAQYF; J gene: TRBJ2-5; D gene: NA; V gene: TRBV6-5; clone size: NA
CDR3 DNA: TGTGCCAGCAGTAGGCCCCCTCTGAAAGGAGTTAACACTGAAGCTTTCTTT; CDR3 protein: CASSRPPLKGVNTEAFF; J gene: TRBJ1-1; D gene: NA; V gene: TRBV6-4; clone size: many
CDR3 DNA: TGTGCCAGCAGCTTTTCGCACACTGAAGCTTTCTTT; CDR3 protein: CASSFSHTEAFF; J gene: TRBJ1-1; D gene: NA; V gene: TRBV7-9; clone size: many
CDR3 DNA: TGTGCCAGCAGCCTACTACTCCCCCCCAGCGGGGGTTACGAGCAGTACTTC; CDR3 protein: CASSLLLPPSGGYEQYF; J gene: TRBJ2-7; D gene: TRBD2; V gene: TRBV11-2; clone size: NA
CDR3 DNA: TGTGCCAGCAGGGGGACTAGCGCGAGCCACTACGAGCAGTACTTC; CDR3 protein: CASRGTSASHYEQYF; J gene: TRBJ2-7; D gene: TRBD2; V gene: TRBV28; clone size: many
CDR3 DNA: TGTGCCAGCAGCTTAGTGGTTGGGACAGGGTCCGAGCAGTACTTC; CDR3 protein: CASSLVVGTGSEQYF; J gene: TRBJ2-7; D gene: TRBD1; V gene: TRBV7-2; clone size: many
CDR3 DNA: TGTGCCAGCAGTGATTCATACTACTATGGCTACACCTTC; CDR3 protein: CASSDSYYYGYTF; J gene: TRBJ1-2; D gene: NA; V gene: TRBV6-2/TRBV6-3; clone size: NA
CDR3 DNA: TGTGCCAGCAGGCGTAGGACCGATCCGAACACTGAAGCTTTCTTT; CDR3 protein: CASRRRTDPNTEAFF; J gene: TRBJ1-1; D gene: NA; V gene: TRBV6-1; clone size: many
CDR3 DNA: TGTGCCAGTAGTATGAGGGATTTCCTGGAGACCCAGTACTTC; CDR3 protein: CASSMRDFLETQYF; J gene: TRBJ2-5; D gene: NA; V gene: TRBV19; clone size: many
CDR3 DNA: TGTGCCAGCAGTTCCGGGACGGTCTATGGCTACACCTTC; CDR3 protein: CASSSGTVYGYTF; J gene: TRBJ1-2; D gene: NA; V gene: TRBV28; clone size: many
CDR3 DNA: TGTGCCAGCAGTTACACGAGATCCGAGGAATTCTTT; CDR3 protein: CASSYTRSEEFF; J gene: TRBJ1-1; D gene: NA; V gene: TRBV6-2/TRBV6-3; clone size: NA
CDR3 DNA: TGTGCCAGCAGTTCGGGACAGGGGGAGTACTATGGCTACACCTTC; CDR3 protein: CASSSGQGEYYGYTF; J gene: TRBJ1-2; D gene: TRBD1; V gene: TRBV6-5; clone size: NA
CDR3 DNA: TGTGCCAGCAGCGGCCTACAGGGACCTGGAAACACCATATATTTT; CDR3 protein: CASSGLQGPGNTIYF; J gene: TRBJ1-3; D gene: NA; V gene: TRBV9; clone size: many
CDR3 DNA: TGCGCCAGCAGCCTCCCCCTACGCTCCGGCAGGGCGGCGGGCTACACCTTC; CDR3 protein: CASSLPLRSGRAAGYTF; J gene: TRBJ1-2; D gene: NA; V gene: TRBV4-1; clone size: many
CDR3 DNA: TGTGCCATCAAAGGGGGCACTGGAAACACCATATATTTT; CDR3 protein: CAIKGGTGNTIYF; J gene: TRBJ1-3; D gene: TRBD1; V gene: TRBV10-3; clone size: many
CDR3 DNA: TGTGTCACCAGTATAGCGGGGAACCAAGAGACCCAGTACTTC; CDR3 protein: CVTSIAGNQETQYF; J gene: TRBJ2-5; D gene: TRBD2; V gene: TRBV24-1; clone size: NA
CDR3 DNA: TGTGCCAGCAGCATAGCGGGACAGTCCAGCTCTGGAAACACCATATATTTT; CDR3 protein: CASSIAGQSSSGNTIYF; J gene: TRBJ1-3; D gene: TRBD1; V gene: TRBV7-8; clone size: many
CDR3 DNA: TGTGCCAGCAAAAGGCGGGGGCCTTACGAGCAGTACTTC; CDR3 protein: CASKRRGPYEQYF; J gene: TRBJ2-7; D gene: NA; V gene: TRBV27; clone size: many
CDR3 DNA: TGTGCCAGCAGTCCCCGGGACAGGTATGGCTACACCTTC; CDR3 protein: CASSPRDRYGYTF; J gene: TRBJ1-2; D gene: TRBD1; V gene: TRBV12-3/TRBV12-4; clone size: many
CDR3 DNA: TGCGCCAGCAGCCGACCTGGGCGAGACGGCTATGGCTACACCTTC; CDR3 protein: CASSRPGRDGYGYTF; J gene: TRBJ1-2; D gene: NA; V gene: TRBV5-1; clone size: NA
CDR3 DNA: TGCGCCAGCAGCTTGGCAGGGGCTGCAGAGACCCAGTACTTC; CDR3 protein: CASSLAGAAETQYF; J gene: TRBJ2-5; D gene: NA; V gene: TRBV5-1; clone size: many
CDR3 DNA: TGTGCCAGCAGCGCCACCCCGGGACAGCTTAACTATGGCTACACCTTC; CDR3 protein: CASSATPGQLNYGYTF; J gene: TRBJ1-2; D gene: TRBD1; V gene: TRBV3-1; clone size: many
CDR3 DNA: TGCGCCAGCAGTTTGGGGTCGACAGGCCAAGAGACCCAGTACTTC; CDR3 protein: CASSLGSTGQETQYF; J gene: TRBJ2-5; D gene: NA; V gene: TRBV5-1; clone size: NA
CDR3 DNA: TGTGCCAGCAGCACATCACTAAACTCCTACGAGCAGTACTTC; CDR3 protein: CASSTSLNSYEQYF; J gene: TRBJ2-7; D gene: NA; V gene: TRBV28; clone size: NA
CDR3 DNA: TGCAGTGCTCCCATCGACAGGAACTCCGGGGAGCTGTTTTTT; CDR3 protein: CSAPIDRNSGELFF; J gene: TRBJ2-2; D gene: NA; V gene: TRBV20-1; clone size: many
CDR3 DNA: TGTGCCAGCAGCCCGGACAGAGAACGCTATGGCTACACCTTC; CDR3 protein: CASSPDRERYGYTF; J gene: TRBJ1-2; D gene: NA; V gene: TRBV5-8; clone size: many
CDR3 DNA: TGCAGTGCTAGAGATTCCCTGACTAGCGTGGCCTACGAGCAGTACTTC; CDR3 protein: CSARDSLTSVAYEQYF; J gene: TRBJ2-7; D gene: TRBD2; V gene: TRBV20-1; clone size: many
CDR3 DNA: TGTGCCAGCAGCCGGTCAGCAGGGCTAAACACTGAAGCTTTCTTT; CDR3 protein: CASSRSAGLNTEAFF; J gene: TRBJ1-1; D gene: NA; V gene: TRBV12-3/TRBV12-4; clone size: NA
CDR3 DNA: TGTGCCAGCAGCTTACGTTCACAGGCCAACACCGGGGAGCTGTTTTTT; CDR3 protein: CASSLRSQANTGELFF; J gene: TRBJ2-2; D gene: NA; V gene: TRBV7-2; clone size: many
CDR3 DNA: TGTGCCAGCCGAGTAGGAGGGCCCACTGAAGCTTTCTTT; CDR3 protein: CASRVGGPTEAFF; J gene: TRBJ1-1; D gene: NA; V gene: TRBV12-3/TRBV12-4; clone size: NA